What follows are 27 T cell receptor beta chains derived from one specimen sequenced in a study of blood T cell repertoires in COVID-19. Produced via immunoSEQ multiplex PCR; TCRdb's table is partial and in-frame only. The sample includes 20,000 to 25,000 clones, about 80% of them seen just once. The sequenced material came from peripheral blood. The origin of the receptors is an older man with acute or convalescent COVID-19.

The gene calls are TRBV29-1 and TRBJ1-3; D unclear. Trimming pared 6 bases from V and 0 bases from J, leaving 9 bases between. This CDR3 is built from 13 residues. Germline V gene sequence: CDR1 SQVTM, CDR2 ANQGSEA. The CDR3: CSVETYSGNTIYF. CDR3 bases: TGCAGCGTCGAAACCTACTCTGGAAACACCATATATTTT.

The chain uses TRBV5-8 and TRBJ1-1; D is unresolved. Trimming took 2 bases from V and 0 from J, leaving 8 bases between them. Germline V CDR1 and CDR2: SGHTS, YDEGEE. The CDR3 has 14 amino acids. The CDR3 sequence: CASSLISLNTEAFF. The DNA for the CDR3 is TGTGCCAGCAGCTTAATATCCCTGAACACTGAAGCTTTCTTT.

The chain joins TRBV19 to TRBJ1-1; no clear D. CDR3 length equals 12 residues. Trimming removed 6 bases from V and 1 base from J, with 6 bases in between. From germline, CDR1 is LNHDA and CDR2 SQIVND (reference sequence). The CDR3 DNA reads as TGTGCCAGTAGAAAGCAGAACACTGAAGCTTTCTTT. It encodes CASRKQNTEAFF.

The chain couples TRBV24-1 to TRBJ1-4, with 7 nucleotides matching TRBD1. The germline V gene encodes CDR1 KGHDR and CDR2 SFDVKD. This CDR3 comprises 16 residues. V shed 4 bases, J shed 8 bases, and the junction held 12 bases outside the gene matches. This CDR3 reads CATSEPRQGGTEKLFF. Here the CDR3 DNA reads TGTGCCACCAGTGAACCCAGACAGGGAGGTACGGAAAAACTGTTTTTT.

The chain couples TRBV5-1 to TRBJ1-2, with 11 bases that match TRBD1. V was pared by 3 bases and J by 6 bases, with 7 bases of the junction left unmatched. The V gene's germline CDR1 is SGHRS and CDR2 YFSETQ. This CDR3 has 15 amino acids. The CDR3 DNA follows: TGCGCCAGCAGCTCCCCGGGACAGGGGGAGGATGGCTACACCTTC. This codes for CASSSPGQGEDGYTF.

This sequence joins TRBV7-8 and TRBJ2-2, with 8 positions matching TRBD1. This CDR3 has 16 amino acids. Trimming took 5 bases from V and 5 from J; bases not matched to a gene: 10. Germline CDR1 SGHVS, CDR2 FQNEAQ. The CDR3 bases are TGTGCCAGCAGCCCCAGTGACAGGGGAGGTACCGGGGAGCTGTTTTTT. Its protein product is CASSPSDRGGTGELFF.

The genes are TRBV6-5 and TRBJ1-1; weak D call: TRBD1 (6 bases). V shed 6 bases and J shed 5 bases, with 16 bases lying between them. Germline CDR1 is MNHEY and CDR2 is SVGAGI. The CDR3 sequence is 14 residues long. CDR3 amino acids: CASRPDIGQTEAFF. The CDR3 DNA sequence: TGTGCCAGCAGACCGGACATAGGACAGACTGAAGCTTTCTTT.

The V call is TRBV29-1, the J call TRBJ2-2, with TRBD2 matching 8 bases. V dropped 4 bases and J dropped 4; count of bases not matched to a gene: 5. This CDR3 contains 14 residues. From germline, CDR1 is SQVTM and CDR2 ANQGSEA. Written as DNA, the CDR3 is TGCAGCGTTGCCCCAGCGGGGGTCACCGGGGAGCTGTTTTTT. Amino acid sequence: CSVAPAGVTGELFF.

The chain is built from TRBV5-4 and TRBJ2-5; 8 bases are shared with TRBD1. The CDR3 has 16 amino acids. The germline gives CDR1 SGHNT, CDR2 YYREEE (reference sequence). V lost 5 bases to trimming and J lost 5 bases; unmatched junction nucleotides: 14. The CDR3 loop reads CASSNPGTGDLETQYF. The CDR3, as DNA: TGTGCCAGCAGTAACCCCGGGACAGGAGACCTCGAGACCCAGTACTTC.

This chain links TRBV7-2 with TRBJ1-1; TRBD1 matches 7 bases. V shed 4 bases, J shed 6 bases, and the junction held 5 bases outside the gene matches. The CDR3 covers 13 residues. The germline CDR1 and CDR2 sequences are SGHTA and FQGNSA. The CDR3 region has the DNA TGTGCCAGCAGCTCCGGGACAGTTTCTGAAGCTTTCTTT. Protein: CASSSGTVSEAFF.

The V call is TRBV14, the J call TRBJ1-4; maybe TRBD1 (6 bases). CDR3 size: 15 residues. Germline V lookup: CDR1 SGHDN, CDR2 FVKESK. Trimming removed 2 bases from V and 7 bases from J, with 14 bases in between. CDR3 residues: CASSQLLTRGEKLFF. DNA of the CDR3: TGTGCCAGCAGCCAACTACTCACCAGGGGTGAAAAACTGTTTTTT.

The CDR3 sequence is CASSGRGSGYTF. CDR3 DNA: TGTGCCAGCAGCGGGCGGGGATCTGGCTACACCTTC. The rearrangement joins TRBV5-6 to TRBJ1-2; no definite D call. This CDR3 is built from 12 residues. Trimming took off 4 bases at V and 7 bases at J, with 11 bases between the two ends. Per the germline V gene, CDR1 is SGHDT and CDR2 is YYEEEE.

The chain uses TRBV30 and TRBJ1-4; 9 bases match TRBD1. CDR1 and CDR2 (germline): GTSNPN, SVGIG (reference sequence). V was clipped by 1 base and J by 7 bases; unmatched bases: 4. The CDR3 totals 14 residues. CDR3 sequence (DNA): TGTGCCTGGAGTGAGGGACAGGGAGCTGAAAAACTGTTTTTT. Translating gives CAWSEGQGAEKLFF. Looking up the rest from reference TRBV30 and TRBJ1-4 gives the full variable domain: SQTIHQWPATLVQPVGSPLSLECTVEGTSNPNLYWYRQAAGRGLQLLFYSVGIGQISSEVPQNLSASRPQDRQFILSSKKLLLSDSGFYLCAWSEGQGAEKLFFGSGTQLSVL.

The chain combines TRBV6-6 with TRBJ1-6, with D possibly TRBD1 on 5 matching bases. The CDR3 contains 15 residues. Germline V lookup: CDR1 MNHNY, CDR2 SVGAGI (reference sequence). V was trimmed by 6 bases and J by 8 bases, leaving 17 bases between them. The CDR3 spells CASSRSGRVDSPLHF. The CDR3 coding sequence is TGTGCCAGCAGCCGCTCGGGCAGGGTGGATTCACCCCTCCACTTT.

The V gene is TRBV21-1, the J gene TRBJ2-2; TRBD1 was called by the table and not checked on the DNA. TRBV21-1 is listed as a pseudogene. The CDR3 covers 18 residues. The CDR3 sequence is CASSPPLQQGPTAGELFF. The CDR3 DNA is TGTGCCAGCAGCCCACCCCTACAACAGGGGCCCACCGCCGGGGAGCTGTTTTTT.

The chain joins TRBV6-1 to TRBJ1-4; a possible D gene is TRBD1 (5 bases). The CDR3 totals 15 residues. From germline, CDR1 is MNHNS and CDR2 SASEGT. The ends were cut back, 2 bases at V and 3 bases at J, with 10 bases in the middle. The CDR3 reads CASSESAGANEKLFF. CDR3 nucleotide sequence: TGTGCCAGCAGTGAAAGCGCGGGGGCTAATGAAAAACTGTTTTTT.

The chain has TRBV7-2 and TRBJ1-2; 9 bases are shared with TRBD1. V lost 2 bases and J lost 4; bases outside the gene matches: 5. The CDR3 runs 15 residues. In germline, CDR1 is SGHTA, CDR2 FQGNSA. CDR3 nucleotide sequence: TGTGCCAGCAGCTTATCCCGACAGGGGGTCTATGGCTACACCTTC. Its protein product is CASSLSRQGVYGYTF.

V is TRBV7-9 and J is TRBJ2-3, with TRBD2 matching over 7 bases. The J segment lost 4 bases and the V segment lost 5 bases, leaving 6 bases of the junction unmatched. Germline V gives CDR1 SEHNR, CDR2 FQNEAQ (reference sequence). The CDR3 runs to 14 residues. For the CDR3, the DNA is TGTGCCAGCAGCCCCGGGGGGATCGCAGATACGCAGTATTTT. Its translation: CASSPGGIADTQYF.

V gene TRBV6-6 combines with J gene TRBJ1-2, with 7 positions matching TRBD1. Per germline, CDR1 MNHNY and CDR2 SVGAGI (reference sequence). The CDR3 consists of 13 residues. The J segment lost 7 bases and the V segment lost 6 bases, leaving 8 bases of the junction unmatched. CDR3 DNA sequence: TGTGCCAGCAGCCCGACAGGGACGGGTGGCTACACCTTC. The encoded protein is CASSPTGTGGYTF.

This clone has only one observation. The rearrangement links TRBV5-1 to TRBJ1-1; 8 nucleotides match TRBD1. V was pared by 4 bases and J by 6 bases, with 2 bases of the junction left unmatched. Germline V CDR1 and CDR2: SGHRS, YFSETQ. The CDR3 is 12 residues long. The CDR3 spells CASSVTGAEAFF. DNA for the CDR3: TGCGCCAGCAGCGTGACAGGGGCTGAAGCTTTCTTT. Full variable domain (rest looked up from reference TRBV5-1 and TRBJ1-1): KAGVTQTPRYLIKTRGQQVTLSCSPISGHRSVSWYQQTPGQGLQFLFEYFSETQRNKGNFPGRFSGRQFSNSRSEMNVSTLELGDSALYLCASSVTGAEAFFGQGTRLTVV.

J is TRBJ1-2 and V is TRBV19; D not certain. The V end was cut by 0 bases, the J end by 6 bases, with 14 bases between. Germline V gene data show CDR1 as LNHDA and CDR2 as SQIVND (reference sequence). The CDR3 sequence is 15 residues long. CDR3 sequence: CASSIDLLAADGYTF. The CDR3 DNA reads TGTGCCAGTAGTATAGATCTTCTGGCAGCGGATGGCTACACCTTC. The full variable domain, with the rest looked up from reference TRBV19 and TRBJ1-2, is DGGITQSPKYLFRKEGQNVTLSCEQNLNHDAMYWYRQDPGQGLRLIYYSQIVNDFQKGDIAEGYSVSREKKESFPLTVTSAQKNPTAFYLCASSIDLLAADGYTFGSGTRLTVV.

The chain has TRBV5-3 and TRBJ1-1; D unresolved. TRBV5-3 is an ORF, with its function uncertain. Between the trimmed V and J ends, which lost 6 bases and 5 bases, there was a span of 8 bases. The CDR3 spans 11 residues. This CDR3 is CARKRRTEAFF. DNA for the CDR3: TGTGCCAGAAAACGGAGGACTGAAGCTTTCTTT.

This chain uses TRBV12-5 with TRBJ2-3; no clear D gene. There are 12 residues in the CDR3. Germline CDR1 LGHNT, CDR2 FRNRAP. Deletions cut 6 bases from V and 4 bases from J, with 8 bases between. Here the CDR3 DNA reads TGTGCTAGTGGGGGCTACTCAGATACGCAGTATTTT. Translated, it gives CASGGYSDTQYF.

This chain links TRBV7-3 with TRBJ2-5; 7 bases fit TRBD1. Germline lookup yields CDR1 SGHTA and CDR2 FQGTGA. The CDR3 runs 13 residues. Trimming at V came to 5 bases and at J to 5 bases, leaving 5 bases not matched to a gene. The CDR3 loop reads CASSTGVAETQYF. CDR3 nucleotide sequence: TGTGCCAGCAGCACAGGGGTCGCGGAGACCCAGTACTTC.

The chain couples TRBV10-3 to TRBJ1-2; D gene ambiguous. Trimming removed 11 bases at V and 4 bases at J, with 11 bases between. The CDR3 covers 11 residues. Germline loops: CDR1 ENHRY, CDR2 SYGVKD. The CDR3 nucleotides are TGTGCCGCCGGGGAGGGCTATGGCTACACCTTC. This encodes CAAGEGYGYTF.

As concerns this clone: The junction and the germline gene differ at one end; a read error may be behind it. The V call is TRBV5-1, the J call TRBJ1-3, with D maybe TRBD1 (5 bases). The germline V gene encodes CDR1 SGHRS and CDR2 YFSETQ. There are 15 residues in the CDR3. The CDR3 nucleotides read TGCGCCAGCAGGTTGGGGCAGGGCTCTGGAAACACCATATATTTT. Residues: CASRLGQGSGNTIYF.

The J gene is TRBJ2-6, the V gene TRBV6-1; D may be TRBD1 (6 bases). In germline, CDR1 is MNHNS, CDR2 SASEGT. The CDR3 sequence is 16 residues long. V was pared by 3 bases and J by 2 bases, with 11 bases between. The CDR3 region has the DNA TGTGCCAGCAGTGATAGGGGGTCGACTGGGGCCAACGTCCTGACTTTC. It specifies CASSDRGSTGANVLTF.